What follows are 20 T cell receptor beta chains derived from one specimen sequenced in a study of blood T cell repertoires in COVID-19 (TCRdb year 2020). The library was made by the immunoSEQ multiplex PCR assay. As stored in TCRdb, this immuneACCESS dataset retains in-frame rearrangements with V and J assigned. A fraction of the clones does not appear; measured against another copy, unresolved V genes explain less than half of the discrepancy, and the remainder lacks a known reason. For this sample there are under 200,000 clones; roughly 93% appear just once. The ten largest clonotypes hold 2% to 3% of the sample. Sequencing input: peripheral blood. These receptors came from a man between 18 and 35 years old with acute or convalescent COVID-19.

The V gene is TRBV4-2, the J gene TRBJ1-1, with 12 nucleotides matching TRBD1. This CDR3 region has 16 residues. The V gene's germline CDR1 is LGHNA and CDR2 YNFKEQ. The trim removed 8 bases at V and 1 base at J, leaving 8 bases unmatched. In DNA form, the CDR3 reads TGTGCCAGCCAATGGGGGACAGGGGGCCAGAACACTGAAGCTTTCTTT. Translating it yields CASQWGTGGQNTEAFF.

This chain connects TRBV7-9 to TRBJ1-2, with 8 bases matching TRBD1. The V gene's germline CDR1 is SEHNR and CDR2 FQNEAQ (reference sequence). V was clipped by 3 bases and J by 6 bases; unmatched bases: 9. The length of the CDR3 is 15 residues. This CDR3 is CASSFSTGGMDGYTF. In DNA, the CDR3 is TGTGCCAGCAGCTTCTCCACAGGGGGGATGGATGGCTACACCTTC.

The chain uses TRBV10-3 and TRBJ1-5, with D uncertain. This CDR3 contains 16 residues. Trimming took off 0 bases at V and 4 bases at J, with 13 bases between the two ends. Germline-derived CDR1 and CDR2 are ENHRY and SYGVKD. The CDR3 loop reads CAISESGGLTNQPQHF. The DNA of the CDR3 is TGTGCCATCAGTGAGTCAGGTGGCCTGACAAATCAGCCCCAGCATTTT.

V and J are TRBV5-6 and TRBJ1-2, with a tentative D call TRBD1 (6 bases). CDR3 size: 14 residues. Per the germline V gene, CDR1 is SGHDT and CDR2 is YYEEEE. V was clipped by 3 bases and J by 4 bases, with 13 bases between them. This CDR3 is CASSSDSTFYGYTF. CDR3 DNA sequence: TGTGCCAGCAGCTCGGACAGTACCTTCTATGGCTACACCTTC.

This chain links TRBV4-1 with TRBJ2-7; TRBD2 is a possible D gene (7 bases). Looked up from germline, CDR1 is MGHRA and CDR2 is YSYEKL. Deletions cut 0 bases from V and 9 bases from J, with 18 bases between. CDR3 length equals 15 residues. The CDR3, as DNA: TGCGCCAGCAGCCAAGATGGGGGTCGGGGGGCTGTGCAGTACTTC. This gives the protein CASSQDGGRGAVQYF.

CDR3 bases: TGTGCCAGCAGTTTAGAACAGGGGGATCAGCCCCAGCATTTT. Its protein is CASSLEQGDQPQHF. This sequence joins TRBV27 and TRBJ1-5, with TRBD1 identical over 8 bases. Germline V gene lookup returns CDR1 MNHEY and CDR2 SMNVEV (reference sequence). The CDR3 runs to 14 residues. The V gene end was trimmed by 2 bases and the J gene end by 5 bases; junction bases not matched to a gene: 2.

J is TRBJ2-1 and V is TRBV2, with 12 bases identical to TRBD2. V was pared by 10 bases and J by 7 bases, with 11 bases of the junction left unmatched. This CDR3 contains 15 residues. Germline loops: CDR1 SNHLY, CDR2 FYNNEI. CDR3 region: CATARTSGTFNEQFF. CDR3 nucleotides: TGTGCCACCGCCCGGACTAGCGGGACATTTAATGAGCAGTTCTTC.

The V and J genes are TRBV9 and TRBJ1-5; D is ambiguous. The V end was cut by 0 bases, the J end by 7 bases, with 11 bases between. From germline, CDR1 is SGDLS and CDR2 YYNGEE. CDR3 length: 14 amino acids. CDR3 sequence: CASSVAGSGQPQHF. The DNA of the CDR3 is TGTGCCAGCAGCGTAGCGGGGAGCGGCCAGCCCCAGCATTTT.

The chain is built from TRBV27 and TRBJ1-1; no clear D. V lost 5 bases and J 0 bases, leaving 16 bases between the germline ends. This CDR3 has 16 amino acids. CDR1 is MNHEY, CDR2 SMNVEV, per germline (reference sequence). The CDR3 DNA reads TGTGCCAGCAGTCCTAGGTGGACTAAAATGAACACTGAAGCTTTCTTT. Its protein is CASSPRWTKMNTEAFF.

This clone has a single count. CDR3 protein: CATRDRGQYSNQPQHF. The DNA for the CDR3 is TGTGCCACCAGGGACAGGGGCCAGTATAGCAATCAGCCCCAGCATTTT. This chain joins TRBV15 and TRBJ1-5; 9 bases are shared with TRBD1. This CDR3 comprises 16 residues. Germline V lookup: CDR1 LNHNV, CDR2 YYDKDF (reference sequence). The J segment lost 0 bases and the V segment lost 6 bases, leaving 6 bases of the junction unmatched.

This clone came up once. The chain combines TRBV4-1 with TRBJ1-5; D call uncertain. The germline V gene has CDR1 MGHRA and CDR2 YSYEKL. The CDR3 loop spans 13 amino acids. V was clipped by 1 base and J by 6 bases, with 7 bases between them. Written as DNA, the CDR3 is TGCGCCAGCAGCCAAGTTTACAGTCAGCCCCAGCATTTT. Residues: CASSQVYSQPQHF.

This chain joins TRBV7-9 and TRBJ2-1, with 8 positions matching TRBD2. Losses at the gene ends were 5 bases for V and 10 bases for J; bases not matched to a gene: 10. CDR1 and CDR2 from the germline V gene are SEHNR and FQNEAQ (reference sequence). The CDR3 is 14 amino acids. The CDR3 DNA reads TGTGCCAGCAGCGCCCCGGGACTAGATAAGGAGCAGTTCTTC. This codes for CASSAPGLDKEQFF. Together with reference TRBV7-9 and TRBJ2-1, the CDR3 gives the full variable domain: DTGVSQNPRHKITKRGQNVTFRCDPISEHNRLYWYRQTLGQGPEFLTYFQNEAQLEKSRLLSDRFSAERPKGSFSTLEIQRTEQGDSAMYLCASSAPGLDKEQFFGPGTRLTVL.

J is TRBJ1-1 and V is TRBV19; D gene unclear. The CDR3 runs 13 residues. CDR1 and CDR2 (germline): LNHDA, SQIVND (reference sequence). Trimming shortened V by 8 bases and J by 0 bases, and 10 bases separated the two germline ends. CDR3 nucleotides: TGTGCCAGTGGGCGGGAGATGAACACTGAAGCTTTCTTT. Its protein is CASGREMNTEAFF.

This clone was picked up one time. The gene calls are TRBV19 and TRBJ1-1; no clear D. The CDR3 is 17 amino acids. Trimming cost V 10 bases and J 1 base, with 25 bases left between them. Germline V gene data show CDR1 as LNHDA and CDR2 as SQIVND (reference sequence). The CDR3 spells CATTRGNIPPRNTEAFF. In DNA form, the CDR3 reads TGTGCCACCACCCGTGGTAACATCCCACCAAGGAACACTGAAGCTTTCTTT.

The chain couples TRBV21-1 to TRBJ1-5; no DNA check was done on the table's D call, TRBD1. TRBV21-1 is assigned pseudogene status. There are 15 residues in the CDR3. The CDR3: CASSKSDREDQPQHF. The CDR3 nucleotides are TGTGCCAGCAGCAAATCCGACAGGGAGGATCAGCCCCAGCATTTT.

The rearrangement links TRBV24-1 to TRBJ1-5; tentative D call: TRBD1 (6 bases). The V end was cut by 10 bases, the J end by 0 bases, with 15 bases between. Germline lookup yields CDR1 KGHDR and CDR2 SFDVKD. The CDR3 has 15 residues. CDR3 DNA sequence: TGTGCCACACAACAGGGACCCTATAGCAATCAGCCCCAGCATTTT. It encodes CATQQGPYSNQPQHF.

This clone is a singleton in its sample. The chain links TRBV15 to TRBJ2-1; 7 bases map to TRBD2. CDR3 length equals 16 residues. J was trimmed by 3 bases and V by 0 bases; bases with no gene match: 5. Germline CDR1 LNHNV, CDR2 YYDKDF (reference sequence). The chain's CDR3 is CATSRDPSGNYNEQFF. CDR3 DNA: TGTGCCACCAGCAGAGATCCCAGCGGGAACTACAATGAGCAGTTCTTC.

As regards this clone: This sample also contains other DNA sequences that code for the same CDR3. The chain carries TRBV27 and TRBJ1-5; no reliable D call. Germline-derived CDR1 and CDR2 are MNHEY and SMNVEV (reference sequence). V was trimmed by 2 bases and J by 5 bases, leaving 7 bases between them. The CDR3 covers 13 residues. CDR3 sequence (DNA): TGTGCCAGCAGTTTAAACAGAGATCAGCCCCAGCATTTT. Its translation: CASSLNRDQPQHF.

The CDR3 sequence: CASSLAWGQPQHF. In nucleotides, the CDR3 is TGTGCCAGCAGTTTAGCTTGGGGCCAGCCCCAGCATTTT. The V gene is TRBV27, the J gene TRBJ1-5; a possible D gene is TRBD1 (5 bases). The CDR3 is 13 amino acids. Trimming shortened V by 2 bases and J by 7 bases, and 9 bases separated the two germline ends. From germline, CDR1 is MNHEY and CDR2 SMNVEV (reference sequence).

This clone was recorded once. The chain carries TRBV19 and TRBJ2-3; D gene uncertain. Germline lookup yields CDR1 LNHDA and CDR2 SQIVND (reference sequence). CDR3 length: 13 residues. V gave up 3 bases and J gave up 2 bases, with 6 bases separating them. Here the CDR3 reads CASSIWATDTQYF. CDR3 sequence (DNA): TGTGCCAGTAGTATTTGGGCCACAGATACGCAGTATTTT.